This is a list of T cell receptor beta chains from one sample in a study of blood T cell repertoires in COVID-19. Sequenced by immunoSEQ multiplex PCR; TCRdb stores in-frame clones only, minus some. The table lists about 170,000 clones, approximately 86% of them singletons. Sequencing input: peripheral blood. Receptors originate from a woman aged 80 or older with COVID-19, enrolled during active disease. The conserved cysteine and the conserved F or W are not part of the CDR3 here. D genes are given only for firm matches.

TRBD1 | TRBV7-2 | ASSAPHRGNYGYT
- | TRBV10-3 | AISSGGAINEKLF
- | TRBV19 | ASSIGGEAFPNTGELF
TRBD1 | TRBV4-1 | ASSLAGTGGYEQY
- | TRBV11-3 | ASSRTLLNEQF
- | TRBV28 | ASSLVREPGELF
TRBD1 | TRBV9 | ASSVGDRESGYT
- | TRBV6-2/TRBV6-3 | ASSYSLENTEAF
TRBD1 | TRBV2 | ASSETDRVGYEQY
- | TRBV4-2 | ASSQVDPRGGYT
- | TRBV7-9 | ASSLGGGNNEQF
TRBD1 | TRBV6-5 | ASNIAGQGTGELF
- | TRBV4-3 | ASSPTAGFGNTIY
TRBD2 | TRBV6-1 | ASSEVTSGSVLGNEQY
- | TRBV6-2/TRBV6-3 | ASGFASNQPQH
- | TRBV20-1 | SASWAGANTEAF